What follows describes a single T cell receptor (beta chain). Its antigen is not identified. This sample is drawn from a study of cytomegalovirus exposure and HLA in healthy donors. Study conclusions and caveats: Accounts indicate the classifier identified cytomegalovirus status with strong specificity and sensitivity. In an earlier analysis, in roughly 600 donors, most V segments appeared productive either ~87% or ~30% of the time. Specificity for CMV antigens was confirmed in vitro for a few of the CMV-associated chains.

Trimming took off 4 bases at V and 3 bases at J, with 14 bases between the two ends. The CDR3 spans 14 residues. Germline assignment: CDR1 SGHRS and CDR2 YFSETQ. PCR primers comprised 60 Vbeta and 13 Jbeta primers. Data came from immunoSEQ multiplex PCR; TCRdb stores just in-frame clones and leaves some out. Counted here are under 200,000 clones, about 80% occurring once; the ten biggest clones make up roughly 1.5%. The sample was PBMCs. This TCR was sampled from a man between 35 and 55 years old in good health and CMV-seronegative. The J gene is TRBJ2-7, the V gene TRBV5-1, with D perhaps TRBD2 (5 bases). The DNA of the CDR3 is TGCGCCAGCAGCCCGAGCGGAGAGAACTACGAGCAGTACTTC. Encoded protein: CASSPSGENYEQYF.